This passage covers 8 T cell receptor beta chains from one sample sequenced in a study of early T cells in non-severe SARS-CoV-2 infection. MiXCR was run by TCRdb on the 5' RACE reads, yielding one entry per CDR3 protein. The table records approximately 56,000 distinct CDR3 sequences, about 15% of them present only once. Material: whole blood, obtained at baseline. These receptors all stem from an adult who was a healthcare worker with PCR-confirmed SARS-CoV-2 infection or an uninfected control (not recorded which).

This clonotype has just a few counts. The CDR3, as DNA: TGTGCCAGCAGTCCCCAGGGACTAGCGGGGGGGACCCAGTACTTC. It codes for CASSPQGLAGGTQYF. This chain connects TRBV6-6 to TRBJ2-5; the match to TRBD2 covers 15 bases. V was clipped by 5 bases and J by 7 bases; unmatched bases: 5. The germline V gene has CDR1 MNHNY and CDR2 SVGAGI (reference sequence). The CDR3 has 15 residues.

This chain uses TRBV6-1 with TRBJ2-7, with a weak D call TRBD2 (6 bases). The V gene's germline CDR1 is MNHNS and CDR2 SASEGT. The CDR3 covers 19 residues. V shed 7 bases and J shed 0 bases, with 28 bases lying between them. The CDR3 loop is CASTRGKVPIDRSSYEQYF. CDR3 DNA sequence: TGTGCCAGCACCCGCGGGAAAGTCCCAATAGATAGGAGCTCCTACGAGCAGTACTTC.

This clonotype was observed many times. The CDR3 DNA follows: TGTGCCAGCAGCGCTACTAGCGGGAGAACGCAGGAGCAGTTCTTC. Amino acid sequence: CASSATSGRTQEQFF. J is TRBJ2-1 and V is TRBV9, with 11 positions matching TRBD2. CDR1 and CDR2 (germline): SGDLS, YYNGEE. V was pared by 3 bases and J by 10 bases, with 9 bases of the junction left unmatched. There are 15 residues in the CDR3.

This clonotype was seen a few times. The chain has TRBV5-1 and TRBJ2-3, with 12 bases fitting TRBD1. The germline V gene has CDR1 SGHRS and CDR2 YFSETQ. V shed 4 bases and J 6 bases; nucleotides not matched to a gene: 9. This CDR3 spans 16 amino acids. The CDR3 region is CASSPGQGAPQDTQYF. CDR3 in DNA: TGCGCCAGCAGCCCGGGACAGGGGGCTCCCCAGGATACGCAGTATTTT.

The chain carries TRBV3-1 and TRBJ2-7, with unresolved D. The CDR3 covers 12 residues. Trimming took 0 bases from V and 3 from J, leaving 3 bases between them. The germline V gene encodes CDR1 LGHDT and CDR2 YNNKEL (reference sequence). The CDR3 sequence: CASSQDLYEQYF. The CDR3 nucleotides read TGTGCCAGCAGCCAAGATCTCTACGAGCAGTACTTC.

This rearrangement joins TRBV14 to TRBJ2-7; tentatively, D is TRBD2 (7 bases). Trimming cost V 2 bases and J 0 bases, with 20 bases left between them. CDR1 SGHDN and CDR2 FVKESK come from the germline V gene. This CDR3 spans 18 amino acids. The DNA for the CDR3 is TGTGCCAGCAGCCAACCCGCGGGGGCTTACTATAACTCCTACGAGCAGTACTTC. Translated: CASSQPAGAYYNSYEQYF.

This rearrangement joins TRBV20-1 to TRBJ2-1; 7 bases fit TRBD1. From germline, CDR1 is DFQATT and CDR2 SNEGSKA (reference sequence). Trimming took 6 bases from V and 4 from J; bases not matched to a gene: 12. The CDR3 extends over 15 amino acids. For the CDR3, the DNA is TGCAGTGCCCAGCAATTGGACAGGATATACAATGAGCAGTTCTTC. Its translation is CSAQQLDRIYNEQFF.

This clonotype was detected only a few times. The CDR3 DNA is TGTGCCAGCAGCCAAGACTATCTGGGAGGGCGAGAGACCCAGTACTTC. This sequence encodes CASSQDYLGGRETQYF. The rearrangement uses TRBV4-2 and TRBJ2-5; 7 bases line up with TRBD2. The CDR3 is 16 amino acids. Germline values: CDR1 LGHNA, CDR2 YNFKEQ. V gave up 0 bases and J gave up 4 bases; unmatched junction bases: 8.